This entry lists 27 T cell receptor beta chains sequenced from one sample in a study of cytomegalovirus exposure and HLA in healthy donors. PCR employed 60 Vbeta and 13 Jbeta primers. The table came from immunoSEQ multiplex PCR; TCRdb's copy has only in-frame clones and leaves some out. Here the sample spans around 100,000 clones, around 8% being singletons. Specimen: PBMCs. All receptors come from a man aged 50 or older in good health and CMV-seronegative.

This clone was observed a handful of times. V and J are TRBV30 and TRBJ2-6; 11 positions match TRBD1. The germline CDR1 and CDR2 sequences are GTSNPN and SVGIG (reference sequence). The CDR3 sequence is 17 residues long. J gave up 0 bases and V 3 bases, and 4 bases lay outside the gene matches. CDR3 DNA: TGTGCCTGGAGCCGGGACAGGGGGAACTCTGGGGCCAACGTCCTGACTTTC. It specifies CAWSRDRGNSGANVLTF. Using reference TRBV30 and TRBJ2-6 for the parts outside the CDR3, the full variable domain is SQTIHQWPATLVQPVGSPLSLECTVEGTSNPNLYWYRQAAGRGLQLLFYSVGIGQISSEVPQNLSASRPQDRQFILSSKKLLLSDSGFYLCAWSRDRGNSGANVLTFGAGSRLTVL.

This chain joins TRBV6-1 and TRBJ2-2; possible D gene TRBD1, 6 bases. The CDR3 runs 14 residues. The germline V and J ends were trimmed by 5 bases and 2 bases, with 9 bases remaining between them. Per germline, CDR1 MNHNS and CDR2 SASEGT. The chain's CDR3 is CASSQGYNTGELFF. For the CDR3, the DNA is TGTGCCAGCAGTCAGGGGTATAACACCGGGGAGCTGTTTTTT.

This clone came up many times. CDR3 sequence: CASSFQGSRQPQHF. The CDR3 DNA is TGTGCCAGCAGTTTTCAGGGGTCGCGACAGCCCCAGCATTTT. V is TRBV28 and J is TRBJ1-5; perhaps TRBD1 as D (6 bases). Germline CDR1 MDHEN, CDR2 SYDVKM. The CDR3 totals 14 residues. Trimming shortened V by 3 bases and J by 7 bases, and 13 bases separated the two germline ends.

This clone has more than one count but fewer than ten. CDR3 sequence reads: CASTSGQGHTADTQYF. CDR3 sequence (DNA): TGTGCCAGCACCTCCGGACAGGGCCACACGGCAGATACGCAGTATTTT. The chain combines TRBV28 with TRBJ2-3; 8 bases map to TRBD1. The CDR3 has 16 amino acids. Per germline, CDR1 MDHEN and CDR2 SYDVKM. V shed 7 bases and J 4 bases; nucleotides not matched to a gene: 13.

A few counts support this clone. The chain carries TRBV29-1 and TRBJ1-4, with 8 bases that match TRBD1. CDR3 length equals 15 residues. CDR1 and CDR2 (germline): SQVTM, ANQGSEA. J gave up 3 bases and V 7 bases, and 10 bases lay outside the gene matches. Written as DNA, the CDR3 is TGCAGCGCCAGGACAGGGAGAGAGTCTAATGAAAAACTGTTTTTT. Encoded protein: CSARTGRESNEKLFF.

The CDR3, as DNA: TGTGCCACCAGCAGAGAGAGGGCCTCCTCCTACGAGCAGTACTTC. It codes for CATSRERASSYEQYF. The chain carries TRBV15 and TRBJ2-7, with a tentative D call TRBD2 (5 bases). Germline V gene data show CDR1 as LNHNV and CDR2 as YYDKDF (reference sequence). This CDR3 region has 15 residues. Trimming shortened V by 0 bases and J by 0 bases, and 9 bases separated the two germline ends.

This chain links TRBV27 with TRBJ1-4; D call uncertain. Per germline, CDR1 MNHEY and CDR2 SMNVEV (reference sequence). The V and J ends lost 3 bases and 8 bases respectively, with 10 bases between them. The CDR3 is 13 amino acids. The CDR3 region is CASSFSGREKLFF. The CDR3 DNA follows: TGTGCCAGCAGTTTCTCAGGCCGGGAAAAACTGTTTTTT.

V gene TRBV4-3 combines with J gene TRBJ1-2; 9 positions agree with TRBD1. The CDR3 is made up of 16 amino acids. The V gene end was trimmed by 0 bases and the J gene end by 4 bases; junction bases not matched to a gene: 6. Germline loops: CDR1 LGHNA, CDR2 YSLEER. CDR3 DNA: TGCGCCAGCAGCCAAGATGGGACAGGGTCCCGCTATGGCTACACCTTC. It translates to CASSQDGTGSRYGYTF.

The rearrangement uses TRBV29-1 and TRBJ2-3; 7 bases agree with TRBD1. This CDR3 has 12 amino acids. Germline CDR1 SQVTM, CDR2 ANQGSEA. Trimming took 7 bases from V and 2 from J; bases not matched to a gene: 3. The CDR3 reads CSAGGNTDTQYF. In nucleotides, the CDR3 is TGCAGCGCAGGGGGAAACACAGATACGCAGTATTTT.

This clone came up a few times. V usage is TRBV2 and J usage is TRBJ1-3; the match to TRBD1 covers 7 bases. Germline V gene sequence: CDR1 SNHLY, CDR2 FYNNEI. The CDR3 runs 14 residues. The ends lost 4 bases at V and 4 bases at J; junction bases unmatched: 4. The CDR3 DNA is TGTGCCAGCAGTGCCGGACAGGTGGGAAACACCATATATTTT. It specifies CASSAGQVGNTIYF.

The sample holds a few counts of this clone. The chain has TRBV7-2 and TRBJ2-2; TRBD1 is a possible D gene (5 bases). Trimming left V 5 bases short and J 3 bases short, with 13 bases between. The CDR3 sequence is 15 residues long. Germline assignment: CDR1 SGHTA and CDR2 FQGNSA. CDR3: CASSRDRSYTGELFF. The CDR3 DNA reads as TGTGCCAGCAGCCGCGACAGATCCTACACCGGGGAGCTGTTTTTT. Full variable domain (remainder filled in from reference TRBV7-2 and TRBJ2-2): GAGVSQSPSNKVTEKGKDVELRCDPISGHTALYWYRQSLGQGLEFLIYFQGNSAPDKSGLPSDRFSAERTGGSVSTLTIQRTQQEDSAVYLCASSRDRSYTGELFFGEGSRLTVL.

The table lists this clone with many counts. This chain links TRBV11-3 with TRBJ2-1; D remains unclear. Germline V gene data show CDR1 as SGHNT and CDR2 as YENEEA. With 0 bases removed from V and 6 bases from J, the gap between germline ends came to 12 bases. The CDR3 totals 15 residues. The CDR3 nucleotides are TGTGCCAGCAGCTTAGAAGGTAGCTTCTCCAATGAGCAGTTCTTC. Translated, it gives CASSLEGSFSNEQFF.

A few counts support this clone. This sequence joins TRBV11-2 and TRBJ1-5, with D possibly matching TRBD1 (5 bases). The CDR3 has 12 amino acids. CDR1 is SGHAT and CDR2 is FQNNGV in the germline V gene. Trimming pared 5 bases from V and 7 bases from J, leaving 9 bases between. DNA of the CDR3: TGTGCCAGCAGCGCAGGGTCCCAGCCCCAGCATTTT. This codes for CASSAGSQPQHF.

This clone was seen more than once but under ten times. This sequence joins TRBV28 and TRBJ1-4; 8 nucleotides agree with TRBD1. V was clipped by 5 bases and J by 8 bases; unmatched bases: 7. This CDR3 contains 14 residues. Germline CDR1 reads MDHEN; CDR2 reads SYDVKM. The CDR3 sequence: CASSPPRGREKLFF. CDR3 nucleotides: TGTGCCAGCAGTCCGCCCAGGGGGCGAGAAAAACTGTTTTTT.

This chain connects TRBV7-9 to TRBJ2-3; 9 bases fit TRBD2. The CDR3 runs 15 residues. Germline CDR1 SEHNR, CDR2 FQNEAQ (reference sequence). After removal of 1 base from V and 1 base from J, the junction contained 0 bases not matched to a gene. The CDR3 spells CASSLVAGGTDTQYF. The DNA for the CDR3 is TGTGCCAGCAGCTTAGTAGCGGGAGGCACAGATACGCAGTATTTT.

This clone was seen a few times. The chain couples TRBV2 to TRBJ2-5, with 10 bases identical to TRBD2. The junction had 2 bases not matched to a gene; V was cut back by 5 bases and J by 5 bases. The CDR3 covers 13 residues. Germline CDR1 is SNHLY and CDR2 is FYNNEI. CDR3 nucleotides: TGTGCCAGCAGTTTTAGCGGGGGGGAGACCCAGTACTTC. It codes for CASSFSGGETQYF.

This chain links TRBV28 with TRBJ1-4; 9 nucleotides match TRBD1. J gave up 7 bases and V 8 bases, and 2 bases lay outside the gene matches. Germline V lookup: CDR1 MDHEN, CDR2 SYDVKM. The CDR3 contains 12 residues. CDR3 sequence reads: CASGTGPEKLFF. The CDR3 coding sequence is TGTGCCAGCGGGACAGGGCCTGAAAAACTGTTTTTT.

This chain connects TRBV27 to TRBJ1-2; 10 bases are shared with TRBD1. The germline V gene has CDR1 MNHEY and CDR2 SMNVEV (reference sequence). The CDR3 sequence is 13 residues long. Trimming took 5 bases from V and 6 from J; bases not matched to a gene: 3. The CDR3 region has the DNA TGTGCCAGCAGTGCCGGGACAGGGGATGGCTACACCTTC. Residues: CASSAGTGDGYTF.

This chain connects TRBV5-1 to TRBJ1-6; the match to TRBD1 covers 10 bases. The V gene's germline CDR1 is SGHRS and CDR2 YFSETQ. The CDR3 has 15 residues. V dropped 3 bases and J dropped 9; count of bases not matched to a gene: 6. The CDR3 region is CASSSRDRGGSPLHF. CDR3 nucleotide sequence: TGCGCCAGCAGCTCCCGGGACAGGGGCGGTTCACCCCTCCACTTT.

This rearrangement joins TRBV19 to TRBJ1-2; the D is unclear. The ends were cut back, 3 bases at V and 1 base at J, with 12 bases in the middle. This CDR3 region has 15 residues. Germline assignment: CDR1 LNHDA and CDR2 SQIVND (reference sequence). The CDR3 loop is CASSIWEKVNYGYTF. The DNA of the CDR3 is TGTGCCAGTAGTATTTGGGAGAAGGTTAACTATGGCTACACCTTC.

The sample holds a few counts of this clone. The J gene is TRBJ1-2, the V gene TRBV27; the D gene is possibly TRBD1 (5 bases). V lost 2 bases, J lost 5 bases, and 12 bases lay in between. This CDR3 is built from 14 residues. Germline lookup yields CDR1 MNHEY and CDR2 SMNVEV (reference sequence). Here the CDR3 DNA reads TGTGCCAGCAGTTTAAGGCGCGGGGGGTATGGCTACACCTTC. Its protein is CASSLRRGGYGYTF.

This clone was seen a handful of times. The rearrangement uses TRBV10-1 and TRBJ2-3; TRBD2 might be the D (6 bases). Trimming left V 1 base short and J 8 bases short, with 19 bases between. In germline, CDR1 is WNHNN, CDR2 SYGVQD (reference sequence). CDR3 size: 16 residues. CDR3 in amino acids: CASSEFGTLTGVTQYF. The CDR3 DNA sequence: TGCGCCAGCAGTGAGTTTGGGACGCTAACGGGGGTTACGCAGTATTTT.

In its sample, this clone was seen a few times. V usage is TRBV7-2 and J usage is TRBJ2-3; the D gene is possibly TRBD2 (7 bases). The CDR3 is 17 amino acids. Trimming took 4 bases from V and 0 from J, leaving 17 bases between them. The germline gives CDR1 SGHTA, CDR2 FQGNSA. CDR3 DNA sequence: TGTGCCAGCAGCTCTAACCGGGGGGCAGAGAGCACAGATACGCAGTATTTT. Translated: CASSSNRGAESTDTQYF.

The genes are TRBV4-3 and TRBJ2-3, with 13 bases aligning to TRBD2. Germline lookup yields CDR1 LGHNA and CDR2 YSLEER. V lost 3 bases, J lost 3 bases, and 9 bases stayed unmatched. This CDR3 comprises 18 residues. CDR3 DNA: TGCGCCAGCAGCCAGGCCTGGACTAGCGGGAGAGGGACAGATACGCAGTATTTT. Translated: CASSQAWTSGRGTDTQYF.

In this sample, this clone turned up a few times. The CDR3 sequence is CASSPTGMETQYF. Here the CDR3 DNA reads TGTGCCAGCAGCCCGACAGGGATGGAGACCCAGTACTTC. The gene calls are TRBV5-6 and TRBJ2-5; 7 bases line up with TRBD1. CDR1 SGHDT and CDR2 YYEEEE come from the germline V gene. Trimming took 4 bases from V and 5 from J; bases not matched to a gene: 5. The CDR3 has 13 residues.

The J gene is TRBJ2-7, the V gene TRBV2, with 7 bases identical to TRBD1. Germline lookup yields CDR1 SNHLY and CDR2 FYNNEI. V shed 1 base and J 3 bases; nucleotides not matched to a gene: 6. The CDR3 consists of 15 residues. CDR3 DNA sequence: TGTGCCAGCAGTGAAGACAGGGGCACCTTCTACGAGCAGTACTTC. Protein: CASSEDRGTFYEQYF. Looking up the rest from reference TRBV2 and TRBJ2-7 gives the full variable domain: EPEVTQTPSHQVTQMGQEVILRCVPISNHLYFYWYRQILGQKVEFLVSFYNNEISEKSEIFDDQFSVERPDGSNFTLKIRSTKLEDSAMYFCASSEDRGTFYEQYFGPGTRLTVT.

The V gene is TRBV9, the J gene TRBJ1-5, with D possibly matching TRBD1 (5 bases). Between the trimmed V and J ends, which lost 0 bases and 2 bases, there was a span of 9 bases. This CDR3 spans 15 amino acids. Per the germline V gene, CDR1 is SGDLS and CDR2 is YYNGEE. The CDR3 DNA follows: TGTGCCAGCAGCGTAGGGGGCTCGGGCAATCAGCCCCAGCATTTT. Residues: CASSVGGSGNQPQHF.